One and the same sample provided the 22 T cell receptor beta chains below, sequenced in a study of T cell responses to AZD1222 COVID-19 vaccine. Repertoires were generated with immunoSEQ multiplex PCR, while TCRdb's copy carries only in-frame clones and drops some. The sample shows 140,000 to 150,000 clones, 92% of them seen only once. The specimen was peripheral blood, collected on day 0 of AZD1222 vaccination. The receptors derive from an adult in good health.

The rearrangement joins TRBV7-9 to TRBJ2-1; 9 bases map to TRBD1. V dropped 5 bases and J dropped 1; count of bases not matched to a gene: 3. This CDR3 has 15 residues. CDR1 SEHNR and CDR2 FQNEAQ come from the germline V gene (reference sequence). CDR3 region: CASSTQGASYNEQFF. CDR3 DNA sequence: TGTGCCAGCAGCACACAGGGGGCATCCTACAATGAGCAGTTCTTC. Combining the CDR3 with reference TRBV7-9 and TRBJ2-1 gives the whole variable domain DTGVSQNPRHKITKRGQNVTFRCDPISEHNRLYWYRQTLGQGPEFLTYFQNEAQLEKSRLLSDRFSAERPKGSFSTLEIQRTEQGDSAMYLCASSTQGASYNEQFFGPGTRLTVL.

The chain uses TRBV6-1 and TRBJ1-2; D gene unclear. V was pared by 2 bases and J by 7 bases, with 14 bases between. This CDR3 region has 14 residues. CDR1 is MNHNS, CDR2 SASEGT, per germline. The CDR3 region has the DNA TGTGCCAGCAGTGAATGGGGAAGGGCGGGTGGCTACACCTTC. Translated, it gives CASSEWGRAGGYTF.

The chain uses TRBV7-2 and TRBJ2-1, with TRBD2 matching over 7 bases. The length of the CDR3 is 13 residues. CDR1 is SGHTA and CDR2 is FQGNSA in the germline V gene. Trimming removed 8 bases from V and 12 bases from J; junction bases left unmatched: 13. The CDR3 sequence: CASAAGNAMGQFF. As DNA, the CDR3 is TGTGCCAGCGCAGCGGGAAACGCAATGGGGCAGTTCTTC.

The V and J genes are TRBV3-1 (or the pseudogene TRBV3-2) and TRBJ2-7; unclear D gene. CDR3 size: 15 residues. Trimming pared 1 base from V and 0 bases from J, leaving 10 bases between. Germline CDR1 reads LGHDT; CDR2 reads YNNKEL (reference sequence). The CDR3 nucleotides are TGTGCCAGCAGCCAAGGCCGGATACGCTCCTACGAGCAGTACTTC. This translates into CASSQGRIRSYEQYF.

The chain is built from TRBV7-9 and TRBJ2-3; TRBD1 might be the D (6 bases). The CDR3 is 17 amino acids. The ends were cut back, 1 base at V and 3 bases at J, with 17 bases in the middle. Germline V gene lookup returns CDR1 SEHNR and CDR2 FQNEAQ (reference sequence). CDR3 amino acids: CASSLVGALSRTDTQYF. The CDR3 DNA is TGTGCCAGCAGCTTAGTGGGGGCGCTGAGCAGGACAGATACGCAGTATTTT.

The chain uses TRBV2 and TRBJ1-2; D may be TRBD1 (6 bases). This CDR3 spans 12 amino acids. The V end lost 3 bases, the J end lost 5 bases, and 7 bases lay between the germline ends. Germline-derived CDR1 and CDR2 are SNHLY and FYNNEI. The chain's CDR3 is CASSEQGYGYTF. The CDR3 DNA follows: TGTGCCAGCAGTGAGCAGGGGTATGGCTACACCTTC.

This chain joins TRBV5-6 and TRBJ2-5, with 8 bases matching TRBD2. This CDR3 spans 16 amino acids. V was pared by 4 bases and J by 5 bases, with 13 bases of the junction left unmatched. Germline V gene data show CDR1 as SGHDT and CDR2 as YYEEEE. The CDR3 is CASSTFGRANPETQYF. In DNA, the CDR3 is TGTGCCAGCAGCACCTTCGGGAGGGCCAATCCCGAGACCCAGTACTTC.

The CDR3 region has the DNA TGTGCCTGGAGTAGACAGGGGGCCGGGCAGTACTTC. It is translated as CAWSRQGAGQYF. The V call is TRBV30, the J call TRBJ2-7; 10 bases agree with TRBD1. This CDR3 has 12 residues. Germline V gene data show CDR1 as GTSNPN and CDR2 as SVGIG (reference sequence). The J segment lost 9 bases and the V segment lost 2 bases, leaving 4 bases of the junction unmatched.

This rearrangement joins TRBV19 to TRBJ2-6, with 12 nucleotides matching TRBD2. CDR3 length: 17 amino acids. Looked up from germline, CDR1 is LNHDA and CDR2 is SQIVND (reference sequence). Losses at the gene ends were 6 bases for V and 0 bases for J; bases not matched to a gene: 3. This CDR3 is CASRGTSGRSGANVLTF. In DNA form, the CDR3 reads TGTGCCAGTAGGGGGACTAGCGGGCGCTCTGGGGCCAACGTCCTGACTTTC.

The rearrangement links TRBV5-4 to TRBJ1-1; D uncertain. This CDR3 spans 15 amino acids. Per germline, CDR1 SGHNT and CDR2 YYREEE (reference sequence). V lost 0 bases and J lost 1, with 10 bases in between. The CDR3 region has the DNA TGTGCCAGCAGCTTGGCTCTACACCAGAACACTGAAGCTTTCTTT. Translated, it gives CASSLALHQNTEAFF.

V usage is TRBV18 and J usage is TRBJ1-5; perhaps TRBD1 as D (6 bases). The CDR3 covers 16 residues. Germline CDR1 reads KGHSH; CDR2 reads LQKENI. Trimming took off 3 bases at V and 6 bases at J, with 18 bases between the two ends. The CDR3 nucleotides read TGTGCCAGCTCACCTAAGGCAGGGGCAACGGGTCAGCCCCAGCATTTT. Residues: CASSPKAGATGQPQHF.

The CDR3 DNA reads as TGCGCCAGCAGCCCCCGGTTAGCGGGAAAATACAATGAGCAGTTCTTC. Its translation: CASSPRLAGKYNEQFF. This chain joins TRBV5-1 and TRBJ2-1, with TRBD2 matching over 8 bases. CDR3 size: 16 residues. The germline gives CDR1 SGHRS, CDR2 YFSETQ. Losses at the gene ends were 4 bases for V and 4 bases for J; bases not matched to a gene: 10.

This clone came up once. The rearrangement uses TRBV15 and TRBJ2-3; the D gene could be TRBD1 or TRBD2 (5 bases each). Trimming stripped 0 bases from V and 11 bases from J, with 18 bases between. This CDR3 contains 15 residues. Germline V gene sequence: CDR1 LNHNV, CDR2 YYDKDF (reference sequence). CDR3 region: CATSRDGTSHDRQYF. The CDR3 DNA sequence: TGTGCCACCAGCAGAGACGGGACCTCCCACGATCGGCAGTATTTT.

This chain joins TRBV9 and TRBJ1-1, with D maybe TRBD1 (6 bases). The CDR3 runs 14 residues. Trimming removed 7 bases at V and 1 base at J, with 14 bases between. From germline, CDR1 is SGDLS and CDR2 YYNGEE. CDR3 amino acids: CASSRGGANTEAFF. DNA of the CDR3: TGTGCCAGCTCTCGCGGGGGGGCGAACACTGAAGCTTTCTTT.

This chain uses TRBV11-2 with TRBJ1-2; D may be TRBD1 (5 bases). The CDR3 covers 14 residues. V was clipped by 8 bases and J by 4 bases, with 17 bases between them. Germline V gene sequence: CDR1 SGHAT, CDR2 FQNNGV. This CDR3 is CASAKRGGFYGYTF. DNA of the CDR3: TGTGCCAGCGCGAAACGGGGGGGTTTCTATGGCTACACCTTC.

The J gene is TRBJ2-1, the V gene TRBV9; 11 bases are shared with TRBD1. The CDR3 has 15 amino acids. V dropped 3 bases and J dropped 4; count of bases not matched to a gene: 3. CDR1 SGDLS and CDR2 YYNGEE come from the germline V gene. CDR3 in amino acids: CASSEDRGLYNEQFF. The CDR3 bases are TGTGCCAGCAGCGAGGACAGGGGGCTGTACAATGAGCAGTTCTTC.

This clone was seen a single time. The chain is built from TRBV5-1 and TRBJ1-2, with D unresolved. The CDR3 is 15 amino acids. Trimming removed 0 bases from V and 6 bases from J, with 15 bases in between. Germline V lookup: CDR1 SGHRS, CDR2 YFSETQ. CDR3 nucleotides: TGCGCCAGCAGCTTGGGAGGCCCGAGAGTGGATGGCTACACCTTC. It translates to CASSLGGPRVDGYTF.

In this sample, this clone turned up once. The chain combines TRBV7-9 with TRBJ1-4; D not certain. Trimming took off 5 bases at V and 3 bases at J, with 16 bases between the two ends. Germline assignment: CDR1 SEHNR and CDR2 FQNEAQ (reference sequence). The CDR3 runs to 16 residues. DNA of the CDR3: TGTGCCAGCAGCCCCCAAGGGAGGTTGGCTAATGAAAAACTGTTTTTT. Translating gives CASSPQGRLANEKLFF.

The chain couples TRBV10-3 to TRBJ1-1, with TRBD1 as a possible D gene (6 bases). This CDR3 has 16 amino acids. In germline, CDR1 is ENHRY, CDR2 SYGVKD. Trimming took 0 bases from V and 5 from J, leaving 16 bases between them. The chain's CDR3 is CAISESTGSRGTEAFF. The CDR3 DNA reads TGTGCCATCAGTGAGTCGACAGGTTCCCGGGGGACTGAAGCTTTCTTT.

The chain is built from TRBV6-5 and TRBJ2-2, with 9 bases that match TRBD2. The junction had 4 bases not matched to a gene; V was cut back by 5 bases and J by 6 bases. Germline CDR1 is MNHEY and CDR2 is SVGAGI. The CDR3 length is 14 residues. CDR3: CASSLAGRPGELFF. CDR3 sequence (DNA): TGTGCCAGCAGTCTAGCGGGGCGTCCCGGGGAGCTGTTTTTT.

This rearrangement joins TRBV28 to TRBJ2-2; D possibly uses TRBD1 or TRBD2 (5 bases each). V dropped 3 bases and J dropped 5 bases, with 19 bases sitting between them. The CDR3 consists of 17 residues. Germline CDR1 MDHEN, CDR2 SYDVKM. The CDR3 DNA follows: TGTGCCAGCAGTTTCACAGCCCCGGGGCGGAGGACCGGGGAGCTGTTTTTT. The encoded protein is CASSFTAPGRRTGELFF.

The J gene is TRBJ2-5, the V gene TRBV4-2; a possible D gene is TRBD2 (6 bases). V was pared by 4 bases and J by 7 bases, with 16 bases between. This CDR3 region has 14 residues. Germline V gene sequence: CDR1 LGHNA, CDR2 YNFKEQ. CDR3 amino acids: CASSLSGDARTQYF. CDR3 coding DNA: TGTGCCAGCAGCCTGTCGGGGGATGCACGGACCCAGTACTTC.